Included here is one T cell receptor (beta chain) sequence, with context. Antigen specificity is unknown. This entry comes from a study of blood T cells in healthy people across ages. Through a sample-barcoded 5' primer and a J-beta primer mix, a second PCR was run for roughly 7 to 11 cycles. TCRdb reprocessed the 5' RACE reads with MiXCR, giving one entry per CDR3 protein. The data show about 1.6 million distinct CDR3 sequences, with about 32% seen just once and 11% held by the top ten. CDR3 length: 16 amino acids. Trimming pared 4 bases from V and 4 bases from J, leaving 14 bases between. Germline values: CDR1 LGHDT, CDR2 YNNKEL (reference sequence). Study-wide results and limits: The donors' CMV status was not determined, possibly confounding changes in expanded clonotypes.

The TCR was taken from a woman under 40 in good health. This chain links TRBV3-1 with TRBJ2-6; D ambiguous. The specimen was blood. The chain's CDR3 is CASSPSIALGANVLTF. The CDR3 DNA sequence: TGTGCCAGCAGCCCATCCATAGCCCTCGGGGCCAACGTCCTGACTTTC.